The TCR beta chain described here comes from a study of blood T cell repertoires in COVID-19. In the source study's methods: Estimation of nucleated cell counts relied on the amplification of reference gene primers. Sequencing used immunoSEQ multiplex PCR; TCRdb keeps in-frame clones, though not all of them. D and trimming come from the DNA, and the V and J calls and clone size come from that table. The sample records around 250,000 clones, around 88% being singletons. V was cut by 3 bases and J by 6 bases, with 8 bases left in between. Germline V gene lookup returns CDR1 LGHDT and CDR2 YNNKEL (reference sequence). The CDR3 length is 13 residues. Donors were grouped by their self-reported clinical history. Symptom resolution, clearance, or two negative PCRs marked donors in Cohort 3 as recovered.

The sequencing sample was made of PBMCs or T cells enriched from blood (not recorded which). The V call is TRBV3-1 (or the pseudogene TRBV3-2), the J call TRBJ1-4; D possibly corresponds to TRBD1 (5 bases). The clonotype comes from a woman aged 45-65 years who had recovered from COVID-19. CDR3 amino acids: CASSHQGDEKLFF. CDR3 DNA: TGTGCCAGCAGCCACCAGGGTGATGAAAAACTGTTTTTT.